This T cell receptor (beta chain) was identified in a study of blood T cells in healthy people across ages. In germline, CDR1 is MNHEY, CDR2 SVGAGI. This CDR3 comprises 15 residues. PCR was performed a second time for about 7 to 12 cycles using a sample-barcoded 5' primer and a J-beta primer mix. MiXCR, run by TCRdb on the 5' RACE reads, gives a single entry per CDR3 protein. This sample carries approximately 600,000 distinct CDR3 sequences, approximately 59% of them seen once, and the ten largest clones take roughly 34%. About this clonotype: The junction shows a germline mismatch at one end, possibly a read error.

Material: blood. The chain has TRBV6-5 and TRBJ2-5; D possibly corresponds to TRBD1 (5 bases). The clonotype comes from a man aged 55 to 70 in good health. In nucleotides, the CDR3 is TGTGCCTGCAGACCCAGACAGACTGTTGAAGAGACCCAGTACTTC. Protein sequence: CACRPRQTVEETQYF.